Listed below are T cell receptor beta chains from one sample, sequenced in a study of memory CD4+ T cells and cytomegalovirus serostatus. Clones were read by immunoSEQ multiplex PCR, and TCRdb kept only the in-frame ones, dropping some. Among over 40,000 clones listed, just under 80% were seen once. The sample consisted of memory CD4+ T cells from blood. The receptors stem from an adult in good health and CMV-seronegative. CDR3s include the opening cysteine and the closing phenylalanine or tryptophan. The D gene is left open where the match is weak. The size field is filled for only some rows; it gives once, few, many or a size class.

clone size	J gene	CDR3 length	V gene	D gene	CDR3 protein	CDR3 DNA
once	TRBJ2-1	17	TRBV4-1	TRBD2	CASSQESGAPSYNEQFF	TGCGCCAGCAGCCAAGAGAGCGGGGCCCCCTCCTACAATGAGCAGTTCTTC
-	TRBJ1-1	12	TRBV18	-	CASSPRETEAFF	TGTGCCAGCTCACCTAGGGAGACTGAAGCTTTCTTT
-	TRBJ2-2	16	TRBV11-2	TRBD1	CASSLPGTGVTGELFF	TGTGCCAGCAGCTTGCCCGGGACAGGGGTCACCGGGGAGCTGTTTTTT
-	TRBJ1-1	14	TRBV5-8	-	CASSLGVRSTEAFF	TGTGCCAGCAGCTTGGGAGTGCGTAGCACTGAAGCTTTCTTT
-	TRBJ2-1	15	TRBV6-5	-	CASRLTGMGGNEQFF	TGTGCCAGCAGGCTAACAGGGATGGGCGGCAATGAGCAGTTCTTC
-	TRBJ2-2	12	TRBV7-8	-	CASRLRDTELFF	TGTGCCAGCCGCCTGCGGGACACGGAGCTGTTTTTT
-	TRBJ2-2	14	TRBV19	TRBD2	CASSGMGGTGELFF	TGTGCCAGTAGCGGAATGGGGGGGACCGGGGAGCTGTTTTTT
-	TRBJ1-1	13	TRBV11-2	-	CASSHGADTEAFF	TGTGCCAGCAGCCATGGGGCCGACACTGAAGCTTTCTTT
-	TRBJ2-4	16	TRBV27	-	CASSLGVAGAKNIQYF	TGTGCCAGCAGTTTAGGCGTCGCGGGGGCCAAAAACATTCAGTACTTC
-	TRBJ1-2	12	TRBV18	-	CASSQLNYGYTF	TGTGCCAGCTCACAGTTAAACTATGGCTACACCTTC
-	TRBJ2-3	15	TRBV9	-	CASRRPPFSTDTQYF	TGTGCCAGCCGGAGGCCCCCCTTTAGCACAGATACGCAGTATTTT
-	TRBJ1-2	12	TRBV19	-	CASTAVGGGYTF	TGTGCCAGTACCGCCGTGGGGGGAGGCTACACCTTC
-	TRBJ2-3	14	TRBV19	TRBD2	CASSPQGGRHTQYF	TGTGCCAGTAGTCCCCAGGGAGGGAGGCATACGCAGTATTTT
-	TRBJ1-5	18	TRBV12-1	-	CGSQQRGGEGPFGQPQHF	TGTGGTAGCCAGCAGCGGGGAGGTGAGGGGCCCTTCGGCCAGCCCCAGCATTTT
few	TRBJ1-6	16	TRBV25-1	TRBD1	CASSEWGTAGNSPLHF	TGTGCCAGCAGTGAATGGGGGACAGCGGGCAATTCACCCCTCCACTTT
-	TRBJ1-3	14	TRBV6-5	-	CASRRALSGNTIYF	TGTGCCAGCAGGAGGGCCCTCTCTGGAAACACCATATATTTT
-	TRBJ2-2	12	TRBV5-1	TRBD2	CASSLVGGGLFF	TGCGCCAGCAGCTTGGTCGGCGGGGGGCTGTTTTTT
-	TRBJ2-7	14	TRBV5-6	TRBD1	CASSLAGTGGEQYF	TGTGCCAGCAGCTTGGCCGGGACAGGGGGCGAGCAGTACTTC
-	TRBJ1-2	15	TRBV5-4	-	CASSPYRTANYGYTF	TGTGCCAGCAGCCCATATAGGACGGCCAACTATGGCTACACCTTC
-	TRBJ2-7	14	TRBV7-3	-	CASSPTGSPYEQYF	TGTGCCAGCAGCCCAACCGGGAGCCCCTACGAGCAGTACTTC
once	TRBJ2-1	16	TRBV13	TRBD2	CASSYLAGPEYNEQFF	TGTGCCAGCAGCTACCTAGCGGGGCCGGAATACAATGAGCAGTTCTTC
few	TRBJ1-6	14	TRBV6-6	-	CASSFAVTGSPLHF	TGTGCCAGCAGTTTCGCGGTCACTGGTTCACCCCTCCACTTT
-	TRBJ2-2	14	TRBV7-8	-	CASSLTVNTGELFF	TGTGCCAGCAGCCTAACAGTAAACACCGGGGAGCTGTTTTTT
few	TRBJ1-1	13	TRBV30	-	CAWSVSEKTEAFF	TGTGCCTGGAGTGTTTCAGAAAAGACTGAAGCTTTCTTT
-	TRBJ2-2	16	TRBV12-5	TRBD2	CASGSGLAFDTGELFF	TGTGCTAGTGGATCGGGACTAGCTTTTGACACCGGGGAGCTGTTTTTT
-	TRBJ1-6	15	TRBV5-6	-	CASSLLTDPRRPLHF	TGTGCCAGCAGCTTGCTAACAGACCCAAGGAGACCCCTCCACTTT
-	TRBJ2-2	16	TRBV14	TRBD2	CASSQAPSGGGGELFF	TGTGCCAGCAGCCAAGCCCCCAGCGGGGGGGGCGGGGAGCTGTTTTTT
-	TRBJ2-3	13	TRBV29-1	TRBD2	CSVDGGAGDTQYF	TGCAGCGTTGACGGGGGGGCCGGAGATACGCAGTATTTT
-	TRBJ2-7	13	TRBV5-8	TRBD1	CASRRDRVDEQYF	TGTGCCAGCAGGCGGGACAGGGTAGACGAGCAGTACTTC
-	TRBJ2-2	11	TRBV29-1	-	CSIAGAGELFF	TGCAGCATTGCAGGTGCCGGGGAGCTGTTTTTT
-	TRBJ1-5	13	TRBV6-5	-	CASSYRDNQPQHF	TGTGCCAGCAGTTACAGGGACAATCAGCCCCAGCATTTT
-	TRBJ2-7	13	TRBV15	-	CATPQESSYEQYF	TGTGCCACCCCTCAGGAGAGCTCCTACGAGCAGTACTTC
-	TRBJ1-1	13	TRBV30	TRBD1	CAWRGQGYTEAFF	TGTGCCTGGAGGGGACAGGGGTACACTGAAGCTTTCTTT
few	TRBJ1-1	13	TRBV4-1	-	CASLTGPNTEAFF	TGCGCCAGCCTTACAGGACCGAACACTGAAGCTTTCTTT
-	TRBJ2-3	15	TRBV4-1	-	CASSLTAQATDTQYF	TGCGCCAGCAGCCTGACTGCACAAGCAACAGATACGCAGTATTTT
-	TRBJ2-2	14	TRBV27	-	CASKDYQNTGELFF	TGTGCCAGCAAAGATTATCAGAACACCGGGGAGCTGTTTTTT
-	TRBJ2-7	13	TRBV6-6	-	CASSDGTLYEQYF	TGTGCCAGCAGTGACGGGACTCTGTACGAGCAGTACTTC
-	TRBJ1-4	14	TRBV5-6	-	CASSLAGQGEKLFF	TGTGCCAGCAGCTTGGCAGGGCAGGGTGAAAAACTGTTTTTT
-	TRBJ2-3	14	TRBV5-6	-	CASRNLGVPDTQYF	TGTGCCAGCAGAAATCTAGGGGTCCCAGATACGCAGTATTTT
-	TRBJ2-2	12	TRBV19	-	CASSISVGELFF	TGTGCCAGTAGTATTTCCGTCGGGGAGCTGTTTTTT
-	TRBJ2-3	14	TRBV28	TRBD1	CASSSGQGTDTQYF	TGTGCCAGCAGCTCGGGACAGGGAACAGATACGCAGTATTTT
few	TRBJ2-4	13	TRBV9	-	CASSVGAKNIQYF	TGTGCCAGCAGCGTCGGGGCAAAAAACATTCAGTACTTC
-	TRBJ2-7	14	TRBV27	-	CASRQTTFRGEQYF	TGTGCCAGCCGACAGACGACATTCAGGGGTGAGCAGTACTTC
once	TRBJ1-6	17	TRBV21-1	-	CASRGSGTDTKNSPLHF	TGTGCCAGCCGGGGATCAGGGACAGATACTAAAAATTCACCCCTCCACTTT
-	TRBJ1-1	17	TRBV7-2	TRBD1	CASSRSTGGDRSTEAFF	TGTGCCAGCAGCCGCTCGACAGGGGGCGATCGTAGTACTGAAGCTTTCTTT
-	TRBJ2-3	20	TRBV27	TRBD2	CASSLDLRGGRSGTTDTQYF	TGTGCCAGCAGTTTAGATCTGCGGGGGGGCCGTTCTGGGACCACAGATACGCAGTATTTT
-	TRBJ1-4	14	TRBV15	-	CATSREGLLEKLFF	TGTGCCACCAGCAGAGAGGGGCTTCTTGAAAAACTGTTTTTT
-	TRBJ2-2	16	TRBV19	TRBD1	CASSPPRTGRTGELFF	TGTGCCAGTAGTCCACCTAGGACAGGGAGGACCGGGGAGCTGTTTTTT
-	TRBJ2-5	15	TRBV28	TRBD2	CASSFHSGGVETQYF	TGTGCCAGCAGTTTTCATAGCGGGGGAGTAGAGACCCAGTACTTC
-	TRBJ2-1	15	TRBV7-8	TRBD2	CASSLRTSGNNEQFF	TGTGCCAGCAGCCTTCGGACTAGCGGTAACAATGAGCAGTTCTTC